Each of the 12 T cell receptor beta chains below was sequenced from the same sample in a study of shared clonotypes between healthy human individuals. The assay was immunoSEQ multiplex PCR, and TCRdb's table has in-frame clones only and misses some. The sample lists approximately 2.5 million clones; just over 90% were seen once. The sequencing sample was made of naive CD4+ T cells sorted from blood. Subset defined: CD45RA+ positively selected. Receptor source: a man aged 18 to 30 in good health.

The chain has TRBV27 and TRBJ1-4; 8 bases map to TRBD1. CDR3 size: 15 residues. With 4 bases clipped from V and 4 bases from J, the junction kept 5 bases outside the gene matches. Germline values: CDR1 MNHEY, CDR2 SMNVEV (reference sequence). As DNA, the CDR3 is TGTGCCAGCAGTTATTCCACAGGGGGTAATGAAAAACTGTTTTTT. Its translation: CASSYSTGGNEKLFF.

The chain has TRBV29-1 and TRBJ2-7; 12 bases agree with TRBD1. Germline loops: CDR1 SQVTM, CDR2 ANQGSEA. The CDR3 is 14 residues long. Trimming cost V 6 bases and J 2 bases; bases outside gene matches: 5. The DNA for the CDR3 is TGCAGCGTGGGACAGGGGGCAAATACCTACGAGCAGTACTTC. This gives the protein CSVGQGANTYEQYF.

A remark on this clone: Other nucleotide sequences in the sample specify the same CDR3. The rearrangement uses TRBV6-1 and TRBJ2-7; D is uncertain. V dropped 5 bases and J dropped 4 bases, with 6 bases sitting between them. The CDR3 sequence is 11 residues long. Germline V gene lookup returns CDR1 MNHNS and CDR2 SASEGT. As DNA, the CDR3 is TGTGCCAGCAGTTCCCGTTACGAGCAGTACTTC. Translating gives CASSSRYEQYF.

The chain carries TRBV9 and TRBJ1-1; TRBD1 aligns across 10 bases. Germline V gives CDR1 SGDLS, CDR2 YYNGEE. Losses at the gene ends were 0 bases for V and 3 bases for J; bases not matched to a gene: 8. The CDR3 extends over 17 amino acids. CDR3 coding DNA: TGTGCCAGCAGCGTAGACAGGGACAGGGGAGTTGACACTGAAGCTTTCTTT. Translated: CASSVDRDRGVDTEAFF.

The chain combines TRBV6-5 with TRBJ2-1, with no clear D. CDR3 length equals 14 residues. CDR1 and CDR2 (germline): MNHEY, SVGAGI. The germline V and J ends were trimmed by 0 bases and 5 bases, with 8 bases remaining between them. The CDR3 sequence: CASSYSSLNNEQFF. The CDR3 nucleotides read TGTGCCAGCAGTTACTCGAGCCTTAACAATGAGCAGTTCTTC.

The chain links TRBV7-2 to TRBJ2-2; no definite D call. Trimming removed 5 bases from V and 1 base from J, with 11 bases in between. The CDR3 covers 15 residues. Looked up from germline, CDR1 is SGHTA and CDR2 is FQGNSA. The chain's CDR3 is CASSQDPLNTGELFF. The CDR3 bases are TGTGCCAGCAGCCAGGACCCTTTGAACACCGGGGAGCTGTTTTTT.

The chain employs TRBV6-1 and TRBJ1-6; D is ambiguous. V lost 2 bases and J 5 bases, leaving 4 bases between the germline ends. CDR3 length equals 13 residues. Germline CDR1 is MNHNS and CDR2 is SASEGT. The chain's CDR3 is CASSERDNSPLHF. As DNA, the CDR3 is TGTGCCAGCAGTGAAAGAGATAATTCACCCCTCCACTTT.

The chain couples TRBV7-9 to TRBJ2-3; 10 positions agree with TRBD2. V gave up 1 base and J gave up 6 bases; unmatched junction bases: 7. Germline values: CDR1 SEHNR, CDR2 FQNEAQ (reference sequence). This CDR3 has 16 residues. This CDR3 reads CASSLGTSGSLDTQYF. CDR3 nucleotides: TGTGCCAGCAGCTTAGGGACTAGCGGTAGTCTCGATACGCAGTATTTT.

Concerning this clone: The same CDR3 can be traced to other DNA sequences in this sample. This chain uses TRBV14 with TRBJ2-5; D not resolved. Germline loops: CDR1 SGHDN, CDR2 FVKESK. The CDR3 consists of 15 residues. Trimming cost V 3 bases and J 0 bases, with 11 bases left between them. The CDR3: CASSHTGWYQETQYF. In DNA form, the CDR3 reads TGTGCCAGCAGCCATACCGGATGGTACCAAGAGACCCAGTACTTC.

The CDR3: CASSIGPEANEKLFF. The CDR3 coding sequence is TGTGCCAGCAGCATCGGCCCCGAAGCCAATGAAAAACTGTTTTTT. The chain has TRBV9 and TRBJ1-4; D remains unclear. V gave up 4 bases and J gave up 5 bases, with 15 bases separating them. Germline-derived CDR1 and CDR2 are SGDLS and YYNGEE. The CDR3 loop spans 15 amino acids.

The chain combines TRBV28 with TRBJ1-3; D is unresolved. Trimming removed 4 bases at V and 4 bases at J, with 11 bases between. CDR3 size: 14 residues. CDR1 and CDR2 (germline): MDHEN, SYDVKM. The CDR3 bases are TGTGCCAGCAGTTCTCAGGAGGGCGGAAACACCATATATTTT. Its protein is CASSSQEGGNTIYF.

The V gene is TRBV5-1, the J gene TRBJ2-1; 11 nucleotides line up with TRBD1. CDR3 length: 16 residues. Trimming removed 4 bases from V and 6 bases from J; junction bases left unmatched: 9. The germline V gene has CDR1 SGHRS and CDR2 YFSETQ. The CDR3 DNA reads TGCGCCAGCAGCCTCTCCGGGACAGGGGGGTCCAATGAGCAGTTCTTC. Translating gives CASSLSGTGGSNEQFF. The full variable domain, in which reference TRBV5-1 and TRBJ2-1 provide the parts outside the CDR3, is KAGVTQTPRYLIKTRGQQVTLSCSPISGHRSVSWYQQTPGQGLQFLFEYFSETQRNKGNFPGRFSGRQFSNSRSEMNVSTLELGDSALYLCASSLSGTGGSNEQFFGPGTRLTVL.